A selection of T cell receptor beta chains follows, all from one sample in a study of shared clonotypes between healthy human individuals. Measured with immunoSEQ multiplex PCR; TCRdb has only the in-frame clones, and not every one. The top ten hold roughly 0.23% of the sample, which has 760,000 or so clones, about 96% seen once. Material: naive CD8+ T cells sorted from blood. These receptors were taken from a man aged 25 to 40 in good health. CDR3s include the opening cysteine and the closing phenylalanine or tryptophan. D genes are given only for firm matches. Expanded clones get a size class; other rows say once, few or many, or leave the size out.

v_call	clone_size	j_call	d_call	cdr3_nt	cdr3_aa
TRBV7-2	-	TRBJ2-7	TRBD2	TGTGCCAGCAGCCCCGGGACTACAACCTACGAGCAGTACTTC	CASSPGTTTYEQYF
TRBV7-2	-	TRBJ2-7	TRBD2	TGTGCCAGCAGCCTCCCGCCAGCGGGAGGCCCCCCTGAGCAGTACTTC	CASSLPPAGGPPEQYF
TRBV5-5	-	TRBJ2-1	TRBD2	TGTGCCAGCAGCTTGTTATTACGGGAGGGCCTCAATGAGCAGTTCTTC	CASSLLLREGLNEQFF
TRBV27	once	TRBJ1-2	-	TGTGCCAGCAGTTTAGGGGGCAACTATGGCTACACCTTC	CASSLGGNYGYTF
TRBV7-9	-	TRBJ1-2	-	TGTGCCAGCAGCTTTACAGGGTATTCTAACTATGGCTACACCTTC	CASSFTGYSNYGYTF
TRBV5-5	-	TRBJ1-1	-	TGTGCCAGCAGCCTCCCGGTATCTTCTGAAGCTTTCTTT	CASSLPVSSEAFF
TRBV28	-	TRBJ2-1	-	TGTGCCAGCAGTTTAGGGGTGAGCTCCTACAATGAGCAGTTCTTC	CASSLGVSSYNEQFF
TRBV27	-	TRBJ2-1	TRBD1	TGTGCCAGCAGTTCCGGGACAGGGGCCTACAATGAGCAGTTCTTC	CASSSGTGAYNEQFF
TRBV10-3	-	TRBJ2-1	-	TGTGCCATCAGAGAAAGGGATGAGCAGTTCTTC	CAIRERDEQFF
TRBV5-5	once	TRBJ2-3	TRBD2	TGTGCCAGCAGCCCAGCTGGCGGGGGTTCCACAGATACGCAGTATTTT	CASSPAGGGSTDTQYF
TRBV28	-	TRBJ1-5	TRBD1	TGTGCCAGCAGTTTATTACAGGGGGGTCAGCCCCAGCATTTT	CASSLLQGGQPQHF
TRBV9	-	TRBJ2-2	TRBD1	TGTGCCAGCAGCCCGGGACAGGGGCCGTGGGAGGGCCGCGGGGAGCTGTTTTTT	CASSPGQGPWEGRGELFF
TRBV19	-	TRBJ2-3	TRBD2	TGTGCCAGTAGTGTCACTAGCGGAGCAGATAGCACAGATACGCAGTATTTT	CASSVTSGADSTDTQYF
TRBV27	-	TRBJ2-7	TRBD2	TGTGCCAGCATGAGGGGCGGGGGCTACGAGCAGTACTTC	CASMRGGGYEQYF
TRBV2	-	TRBJ2-7	TRBD1	TGTGCCACCAGGGGGCGGACAGGCTCCTACGAGCAGTACTTC	CATRGRTGSYEQYF
TRBV6-1	-	TRBJ2-1	TRBD1	TGTGCCAGCAGTCAATGGACAGGAGGCTACAATGAGCAGTTCTTC	CASSQWTGGYNEQFF
TRBV30	-	TRBJ2-7	TRBD2	TGTGCCTGGAATCCAGCGGGAGGGTTTTACGAGCAGTACTTC	CAWNPAGGFYEQYF
TRBV6-1	-	TRBJ2-2	-	TGTGCCAGCAGTGAAGCCCAGTACACCGGGGAGCTGTTTTTT	CASSEAQYTGELFF
TRBV5-1	once	TRBJ2-2	-	TGCGCCAGCAGCTTGTGGTATAACACCGGGGAGCTGTTTTTT	CASSLWYNTGELFF
TRBV6-4	-	TRBJ2-1	TRBD2	TGTGCCAGCAGTGAATACCCTGGGACTAGCGGGAGGTTGTACAATGAGCAGTTCTTC	CASSEYPGTSGRLYNEQFF
TRBV4-1	-	TRBJ2-1	-	TGCGCCAGCAGCTCTCGCGGGAAGACCGACTATGAGCAGTTCTTC	CASSSRGKTDYEQFF
TRBV14	-	TRBJ2-7	TRBD1	TGTGCCAGCAGGGACAGGGGTTCCTACGAGCAGTACTTC	CASRDRGSYEQYF
TRBV6-5	-	TRBJ2-7	-	TGTGCCAGCGGCCTCGGGGGAGGCGAGCAGTACTTC	CASGLGGGEQYF
TRBV7-9	once	TRBJ1-2	-	TGTGCCAGCAGCCGCCCCGGGGACCACTATGGCTACACCTTC	CASSRPGDHYGYTF
TRBV28	-	TRBJ2-1	TRBD2	TGTGCCAGCAGTCCCTTCGAGGGAGCGGGAGAACAGTTCTTC	CASSPFEGAGEQFF
TRBV2	-	TRBJ1-1	TRBD1	TGTGCCAGCAAGATACTGGCCAGGGGGCCGAACACTGAAGCTTTCTTT	CASKILARGPNTEAFF
TRBV27	-	TRBJ2-7	TRBD1	TGTGCCAGCGGACAGGGATCCTACGAGCAGTACTTC	CASGQGSYEQYF
TRBV6-5	-	TRBJ1-5	TRBD1	TGTGCCAGCAGCCAGACAGGGGATTTTTTGTGGCCCCAGCATTTT	CASSQTGDFLWPQHF
TRBV27	-	TRBJ2-1	TRBD2	TGTGCCAGCAGTCCTAGCGGGAGAAATGAGCAGTTCTTC	CASSPSGRNEQFF
TRBV28	-	TRBJ2-7	-	TGTGCCAGCTCAAATGAGGGCGAGCAGTACTTC	CASSNEGEQYF
TRBV10-3	-	TRBJ2-3	TRBD2	TGTGCCATCAGTGATCCTAGCGGGAAGGCAGATACGCAGTATTTT	CAISDPSGKADTQYF
TRBV7-8	-	TRBJ2-1	TRBD1	TGTGCCAGCAGCTCATACAGGGGATTCGATGAGCAGTTCTTC	CASSSYRGFDEQFF
TRBV18	few	TRBJ2-2	-	TGTGCCAGCTCACGCGTAGGCACCGGGGAGCTGTTTTTT	CASSRVGTGELFF
TRBV27	-	TRBJ2-7	TRBD2	TGTGCCAGCAGTCCGGGGCGGGAGTTCTTGTACGAGCAGTACTTC	CASSPGREFLYEQYF
TRBV5-6	-	TRBJ2-1	-	TGTGCCAGCAGCTCAACCGAGACCGCCTGGGGATTGGAGCAGTTCTTC	CASSSTETAWGLEQFF
TRBV7-9	-	TRBJ2-5	-	TGTGCCAGCAGCTCCATATTAACAGGGAGCGGGACCCAGTACTTC	CASSSILTGSGTQYF
TRBV27	once	TRBJ2-1	-	TGTGCCAGCATCGGAGAGTCAATGGAGCAGTTCTTC	CASIGESMEQFF
TRBV14	-	TRBJ2-1	-	TGTGCCAGCAGCCAAGATGGGGGACGATACAATGAGCAGTTCTTC	CASSQDGGRYNEQFF
TRBV27	-	TRBJ1-4	TRBD1	TGTGCCAGCAAACCTCAGACAGGGTTACGAGAAAAACTGTTTTTT	CASKPQTGLREKLFF
TRBV7-9	-	TRBJ2-1	-	TGTGCCAGCAGCTTTACGGTCAATGAGCAGTTCTTC	CASSFTVNEQFF
TRBV14	-	TRBJ2-3	-	TGTGCCAGCAGCCACTACGGTATCGGTACGCAGTATTTT	CASSHYGIGTQYF
TRBV7-2	-	TRBJ2-2	-	TGTGCCAGCAGCTTAGAAGGTTGGCTAGTTAGGGACACCGGGGAGCTGTTTTTT	CASSLEGWLVRDTGELFF
TRBV28	-	TRBJ2-7	TRBD1	TGTGCCAGCAGTTTCCCCAGGGGGAGTGAGGTGCAGTACTTC	CASSFPRGSEVQYF
TRBV29-1	-	TRBJ2-7	TRBD1	TGCAGCGCGGACAGGGGCGGCTTGGGGGAGCAGTACTTC	CSADRGGLGEQYF
TRBV27	once	TRBJ2-3	-	TGTGCCAGCAGTTTATTTATGGGTTCAGATACGCAGTATTTT	CASSLFMGSDTQYF
TRBV10-3	-	TRBJ2-7	TRBD2	TGTGCCATCAGTGAGACTAGCGTGTACGAGCAGTACTTC	CAISETSVYEQYF